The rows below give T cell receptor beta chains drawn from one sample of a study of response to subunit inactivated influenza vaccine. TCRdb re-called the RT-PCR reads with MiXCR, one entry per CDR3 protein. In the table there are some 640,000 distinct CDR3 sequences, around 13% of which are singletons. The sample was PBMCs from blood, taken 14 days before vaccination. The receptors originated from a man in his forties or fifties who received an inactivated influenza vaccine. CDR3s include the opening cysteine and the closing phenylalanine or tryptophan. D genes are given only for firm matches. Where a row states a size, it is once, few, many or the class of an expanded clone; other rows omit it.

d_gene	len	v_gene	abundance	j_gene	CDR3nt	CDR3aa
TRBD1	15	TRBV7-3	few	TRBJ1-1	TGTGCCAGCAGCCTACAGGGGCGGGGAGGCACTGAAGCTTTCTTT	CASSLQGRGGTEAFF
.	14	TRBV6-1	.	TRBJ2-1	TGTGCCAGCAGCCATCTTGGGTCTCCCTGGGAGCAGTTCTTC	CASSHLGSPWEQFF
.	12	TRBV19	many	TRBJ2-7	TGTGCCAGTAGTATTCTGGGGGACGAGCAGTACTTC	CASSILGDEQYF
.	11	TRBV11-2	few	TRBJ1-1	TGTGCCAGCAGCTTTCAGGGTGAAGCTTTCTTT	CASSFQGEAFF
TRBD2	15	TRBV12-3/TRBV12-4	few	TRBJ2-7	TGTGCCAGCAGTTTGTCTAGCGGACGCTCCTACGAGCAGTACTTC	CASSLSSGRSYEQYF
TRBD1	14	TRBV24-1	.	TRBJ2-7	TGTGCCACCAGTGCGGGGGGACAGGGCTACGAGCAGTACTTC	CATSAGGQGYEQYF
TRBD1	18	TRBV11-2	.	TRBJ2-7	TGTGCCAGCAGCTCCCGGACCGGGACAGGGGGTCGCATGGGGGAGCAGTACTTC	CASSSRTGTGGRMGEQYF
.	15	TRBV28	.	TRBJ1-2	TGTGCCAGCAGTCATCTTAGGGACTCGTACTATGGCTACACCTTC	CASSHLRDSYYGYTF
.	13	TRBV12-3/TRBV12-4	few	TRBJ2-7	TGTGCCAGCAGGAATCTAGTCTCCTACGAGCAGTACTTC	CASRNLVSYEQYF
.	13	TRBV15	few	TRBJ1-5	TGTGCCACCAGCAGAGACAGGACCTGGGCCCAGCATTTT	CATSRDRTWAQHF
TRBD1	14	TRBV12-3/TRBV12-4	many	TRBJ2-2	TGTGCCAGCCTCTCAGGGGGGAACACCGGGGAGCTGTTTTTT	CASLSGGNTGELFF
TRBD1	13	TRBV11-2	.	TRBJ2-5	TGTGCCAGCAGCTACCCGACAGGGAGGACCCAGTACTTC	CASSYPTGRTQYF
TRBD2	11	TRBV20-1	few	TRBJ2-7	TGCAGTGCGCTAGCGGACTACGAGCAGTACTTC	CSALADYEQYF
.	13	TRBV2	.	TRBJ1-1	TGTGCCAGCAGTGAGTGGATGGGCACTGAAGCTTTCTTT	CASSEWMGTEAFF
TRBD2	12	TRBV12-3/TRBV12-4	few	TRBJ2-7	TGTGCCAGCAGTTTGACTAGCGGGGGGCAGTACTTC	CASSLTSGGQYF
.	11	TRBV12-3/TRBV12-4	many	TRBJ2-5	TGTGCCAGCTGTGAGGGAAAGACCCAGTACTTC	CASCEGKTQYF
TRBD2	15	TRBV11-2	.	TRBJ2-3	TGTGCCAGCAGCCCACCGCTAGCGGACACAGATACGCAGTATTTT	CASSPPLADTDTQYF
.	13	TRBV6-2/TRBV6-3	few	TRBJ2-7	TGTGCCAGCAGTGCCGGGACGGCCGTAGAGCAGTACTTC	CASSAGTAVEQYF
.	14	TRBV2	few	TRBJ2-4	TGTGCCAGCACAAGGGACCTTACGGTAGGCGCTCAGTACTTC	CASTRDLTVGAQYF
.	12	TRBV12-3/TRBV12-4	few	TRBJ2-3	TGTGCCAGCAGTGTGAACACAGATACGCAGTATTTT	CASSVNTDTQYF
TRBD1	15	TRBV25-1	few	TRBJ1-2	TGTGCCAGCAGTGATACCGACAGGGCCGGCTATGGCTACACCTTC	CASSDTDRAGYGYTF
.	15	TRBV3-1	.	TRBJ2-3	TGTGCCAGCAGCCCCCTAGGGGACCCCACAGATACGCAGTATTTT	CASSPLGDPTDTQYF
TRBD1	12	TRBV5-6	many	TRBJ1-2	TGTGCCAGCAGCGGGGACAGGGTCGGCTACACCTTC	CASSGDRVGYTF
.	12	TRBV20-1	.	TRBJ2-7	TGCAGTGCGAGGAACCCAGGATACGAGCAGTACTTC	CSARNPGYEQYF
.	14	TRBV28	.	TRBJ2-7	TGTGCCAGCAGTTTCCTTCCAGGGAGCTACGAGCAGTACTTC	CASSFLPGSYEQYF
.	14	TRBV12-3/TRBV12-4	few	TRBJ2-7	TGTGCCAGCAGGGGGGCGGGACCCGTCTACGAGCAGTACTTC	CASRGAGPVYEQYF
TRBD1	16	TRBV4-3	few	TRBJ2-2	TGCGCCAGCAGCCCCTGGGCACAGGGGCGCACCGGGGAGCTGTTTTTT	CASSPWAQGRTGELFF
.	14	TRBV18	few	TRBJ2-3	TGTGCCAGCTCACCTTTCCGATCCACAGATACGCAGTATTTT	CASSPFRSTDTQYF
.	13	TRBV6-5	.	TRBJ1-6	TGTGCCAGCAGTTACTCGTTAAATTCACCCCTCCACTTT	CASSYSLNSPLHF